Following are 7 T cell receptor beta chains from one sample sequenced in a study of graft-versus-host responses after intestinal transplantation. Here immunoSEQ multiplex PCR was the method, and the copy in TCRdb shows in-frame clones only, minus some. Of some 15,000 clones in the sample, around 74% were seen once. Investigators treated the graft tissue so that it released intraepithelial and lamina propria lymphocytes. Material: ileum tissue, obtained 14 days after transplant. Receptors originate from a human patient who received an intestinal transplant, so some T cells may come from the graft donor.

The chain combines TRBV5-4 with TRBJ2-5; D not resolved. The CDR3 spans 13 residues. V was trimmed by 4 bases and J by 2 bases, leaving 9 bases between them. Per germline, CDR1 SGHNT and CDR2 YYREEE (reference sequence). The CDR3 nucleotides read TGTGCCAGCAGCCCACCAAGACAAGAGACCCAGTACTTC. This sequence encodes CASSPPRQETQYF.

The chain recombines TRBV16 with TRBJ2-1; D is undetermined. Germline CDR1 is KGHSY and CDR2 is FQNENV. CDR3 size: 11 residues. Trimming stripped 4 bases from V and 10 bases from J, with 8 bases between. Written as DNA, the CDR3 is TGTGCCAGCAGCCTGAACGCGGAGCAGTTCTTC. Its translation is CASSLNAEQFF.

The CDR3 bases are TGCAGCGTTGAAGAGCAGGGGGCTACAGATACGCAGTATTTT. Its protein is CSVEEQGATDTQYF. The chain joins TRBV29-1 to TRBJ2-3; TRBD1 aligns across 8 bases. The CDR3 consists of 14 residues. With V trimmed by 0 bases and J by 3 bases, 2 bases remained unmatched. The germline CDR1 and CDR2 sequences are SQVTM and ANQGSEA.

The chain has TRBV18 and TRBJ2-1; D unresolved. CDR3 length equals 15 residues. Looked up from germline, CDR1 is KGHSH and CDR2 is LQKENI. Deletions cut 6 bases from V and 5 bases from J, with 17 bases between. The CDR3 DNA sequence: TGTGCCAGCTCCACCCAGACACTACAGAACAATGAGCAGTTCTTC. Translating gives CASSTQTLQNNEQFF.

The chain recombines TRBV10-3 with TRBJ1-2; 7 bases match TRBD1. The J segment lost 7 bases and the V segment lost 10 bases, leaving 18 bases of the junction unmatched. The CDR3 is 15 amino acids. Looked up from germline, CDR1 is ENHRY and CDR2 is SYGVKD. The CDR3 loop reads CATAPAGTDRVGYTF. The CDR3 DNA follows: TGTGCCACCGCCCCTGCTGGTACCGACAGGGTTGGCTACACCTTC.

CDR3 DNA: TGTGCCAGCAGCTTAGAATACTATGGCTACACCTTC. This codes for CASSLEYYGYTF. The chain employs TRBV7-2 and TRBJ1-2, with D unresolved. The CDR3 is 12 amino acids. Germline CDR1 SGHTA, CDR2 FQGNSA. The V end was cut by 1 base, the J end by 3 bases, with 3 bases between.

This clone has only a few counts. V is TRBV6-4 and J is TRBJ1-6; 8 bases line up with TRBD1. The CDR3 extends over 15 amino acids. Trimming took 3 bases from V and 7 from J; bases not matched to a gene: 5. From germline, CDR1 is MRHNA and CDR2 SNTAGT. CDR3 sequence (DNA): TGTGCCAGCAGTGATGGACAGGGAGGCAATTCACCCCTCCACTTT. Residues: CASSDGQGGNSPLHF.